This T cell receptor beta chain was sequenced for a study of blood T cell repertoires in COVID-19. Study-level information: PBMCs, B-cell-depleted T cells, or T cells provided the cDNA or gDNA that made up the material.

Germline assignment: CDR1 LGHDT and CDR2 YNNKEL (reference sequence). This CDR3 spans 17 amino acids. J gave up 0 bases and V 4 bases, and 9 bases lay outside the gene matches. The authors' processing: Estimation of nucleated cell counts was performed using reference gene primer amplification. Profiled with immunoSEQ multiplex PCR; TCRdb holds only in-frame clones, not every one. That table furnishes V, J and clone size, whereas the DNA furnished D and trimming. The sample consists of more than 130,000 clones, roughly four fifths of them appearing once. This receptor was taken from a human donor in a cohort sampled during active COVID-19. The chain couples TRBV3-1 (or the pseudogene TRBV3-2) to TRBJ2-7; 10 nucleotides line up with TRBD2. Material for sequencing was peripheral blood. The CDR3 here is CASSPYSGGHPSYEQYF. In DNA, the CDR3 is TGTGCCAGCAGCCCATATAGCGGGGGGCACCCCTCCTACGAGCAGTACTTC.